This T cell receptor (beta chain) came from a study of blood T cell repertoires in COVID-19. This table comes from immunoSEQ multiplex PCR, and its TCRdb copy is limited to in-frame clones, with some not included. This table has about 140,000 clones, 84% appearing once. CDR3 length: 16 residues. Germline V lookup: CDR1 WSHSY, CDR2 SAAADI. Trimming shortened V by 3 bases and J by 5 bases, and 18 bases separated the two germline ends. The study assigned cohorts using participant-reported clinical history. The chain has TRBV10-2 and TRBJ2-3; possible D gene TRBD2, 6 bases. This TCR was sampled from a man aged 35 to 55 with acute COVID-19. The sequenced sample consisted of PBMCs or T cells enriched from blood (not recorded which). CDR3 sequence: CASSDGGGPRLDTQYF. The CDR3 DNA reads TGCGCCAGCAGTGATGGGGGAGGCCCGAGGTTAGATACGCAGTATTTT.